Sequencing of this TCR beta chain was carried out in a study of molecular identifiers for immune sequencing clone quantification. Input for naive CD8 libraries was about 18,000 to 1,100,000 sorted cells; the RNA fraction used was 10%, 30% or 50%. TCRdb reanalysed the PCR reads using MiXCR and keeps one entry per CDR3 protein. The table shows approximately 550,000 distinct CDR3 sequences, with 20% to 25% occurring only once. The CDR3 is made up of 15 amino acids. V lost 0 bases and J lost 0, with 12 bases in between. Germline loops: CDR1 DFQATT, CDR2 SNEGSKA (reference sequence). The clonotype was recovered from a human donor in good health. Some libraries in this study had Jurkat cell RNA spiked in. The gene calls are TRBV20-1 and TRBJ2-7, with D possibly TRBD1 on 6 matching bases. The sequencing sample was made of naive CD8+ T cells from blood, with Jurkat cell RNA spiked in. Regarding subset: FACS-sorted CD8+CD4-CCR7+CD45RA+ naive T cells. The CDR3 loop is CSAREGQLSSYEQYF. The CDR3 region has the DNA TGCAGTGCTAGAGAAGGACAGTTAAGCTCCTACGAGCAGTACTTC.